This TCR beta chain was profiled in a study of OX40 agonist ivuxolimab in advanced cancers. The assay was immunoSEQ multiplex PCR, and TCRdb's table has in-frame clones only and misses some. This table holds under 75,000 clones, approximately 86% found once. This material consisted of CD4+ or CD8+ T cells sorted from blood, taken in a trial of the OX40 agonist ivuxolimab. This sequence originates from an adult with an advanced solid tumor such as melanoma, head and neck, liver or kidney cancer.

CDR3 region: CASSAQAGGSLNYGYTF. The CDR3, as DNA: TGTGCCAGCAGCGCCCAGGCAGGGGGATCTCTGAACTATGGCTACACCTTC. V is TRBV11-2 and J is TRBJ1-2; 7 nucleotides agree with TRBD1. From germline, CDR1 is SGHAT and CDR2 FQNNGV. The junction had 14 bases not matched to a gene; V was cut back by 5 bases and J by 2 bases. This CDR3 contains 17 residues.